Listed here are 11 T cell receptor beta chains from one sample, sequenced in a study of blood T cell repertoires in COVID-19. The repertoire was sequenced with immunoSEQ multiplex PCR; TCRdb's copy has only in-frame clones and lacks some. In the table there are 200,000 to 250,000 clones, more than 75% of which are singletons. The sample comprised peripheral blood. The source is a man in his fifties or sixties who had recovered from COVID-19.

The chain combines TRBV28 with TRBJ2-7; 9 bases map to TRBD1. The CDR3 runs to 15 residues. After removal of 6 bases from V and 6 bases from J, the junction contained 12 bases not matched to a gene. The V gene's germline CDR1 is MDHEN and CDR2 SYDVKM. The CDR3, as DNA: TGTGCCAGCAGGGCGCCGGGACAGGGTTCACTCGAGCAGTACTTC. Protein sequence: CASRAPGQGSLEQYF.

This clone has a single count. V is TRBV30 and J is TRBJ2-5, with 12 bases matching TRBD1. This CDR3 is built from 15 residues. The germline V gene encodes CDR1 GTSNPN and CDR2 SVGIG (reference sequence). Trimming cost V 1 base and J 2 bases; bases outside gene matches: 2. CDR3 nucleotides: TGTGCCTGGAGTGGGGGACAGGGGGCTCAAGAGACCCAGTACTTC. Its translation: CAWSGGQGAQETQYF. The full variable domain, with the rest looked up from reference TRBV30 and TRBJ2-5, is SQTIHQWPATLVQPVGSPLSLECTVEGTSNPNLYWYRQAAGRGLQLLFYSVGIGQISSEVPQNLSASRPQDRQFILSSKKLLLSDSGFYLCAWSGGQGAQETQYFGPGTRLLVL.

The V gene is TRBV27, the J gene TRBJ1-6; D possibly corresponds to TRBD1 (6 bases). The CDR3 contains 15 residues. V was pared by 5 bases and J by 11 bases, with 19 bases between. Germline values: CDR1 MNHEY, CDR2 SMNVEV (reference sequence). CDR3 coding DNA: TGTGCCAGCAGTCTCCTCTCTATCTCAGGGGCACCCCTCCACTTT. This encodes CASSLLSISGAPLHF.

The chain recombines TRBV7-8 with TRBJ2-7, with 11 positions matching TRBD2. V shed 4 bases and J 0 bases; nucleotides not matched to a gene: 5. Germline loops: CDR1 SGHVS, CDR2 FQNEAQ. CDR3 length: 16 residues. This chain's CDR3 is CASSYGTSGPSYEQYF. CDR3 DNA sequence: TGTGCCAGCAGCTACGGGACTAGCGGACCCTCCTACGAGCAGTACTTC.

The CDR3 protein is CASSFQNTEAFF. The CDR3 DNA reads as TGTGCCAGTAGTTTCCAGAACACTGAAGCTTTCTTT. The chain recombines TRBV19 with TRBJ1-1, with D uncertain. Trimming cost V 5 bases and J 1 base, with 5 bases left between them. Germline CDR1 LNHDA, CDR2 SQIVND (reference sequence). This CDR3 is 12 amino acids long.

Here the CDR3 reads CASSLGDSGLAGGSLSDNEQFF. CDR3 bases: TGCGCCAGCAGCTTGGGCGACTCGGGACTAGCGGGAGGATCCCTATCCGACAATGAGCAGTTCTTC. V gene TRBV5-1 combines with J gene TRBJ2-1; 15 bases align to TRBD2. Looked up from germline, CDR1 is SGHRS and CDR2 is YFSETQ. This CDR3 comprises 22 residues. J was trimmed by 5 bases and V by 0 bases; bases with no gene match: 18. Supplemented by reference TRBV5-1 and TRBJ2-1, the full variable domain reads KAGVTQTPRYLIKTRGQQVTLSCSPISGHRSVSWYQQTPGQGLQFLFEYFSETQRNKGNFPGRFSGRQFSNSRSEMNVSTLELGDSALYLCASSLGDSGLAGGSLSDNEQFFGPGTRLTVL.

The rearrangement joins TRBV5-1 to TRBJ2-1; 9 nucleotides agree with TRBD1. This CDR3 has 16 amino acids. The V gene's germline CDR1 is SGHRS and CDR2 YFSETQ. The J segment lost 7 bases and the V segment lost 4 bases, leaving 12 bases of the junction unmatched. The CDR3 DNA reads TGCGCCAGCAGCCGCGGAGGGACAGGGACTCTGAATGAGCAGTTCTTC. As protein: CASSRGGTGTLNEQFF.

V and J are TRBV28 and TRBJ2-1; D perhaps matches TRBD1 (6 bases). The CDR3 has 14 residues. Looked up from germline, CDR1 is MDHEN and CDR2 is SYDVKM. Trimming took 2 bases from V and 9 from J, leaving 14 bases between them. The CDR3 region is CASSLRNRETEQFF. Here the CDR3 DNA reads TGTGCCAGCAGTTTACGAAACAGGGAGACTGAGCAGTTCTTC.

The V gene is TRBV10-1, the J gene TRBJ2-1; 8 nucleotides align to TRBD1. CDR3 length: 14 residues. J lost 7 bases, V lost 4 bases, and 6 bases had no gene match. Germline CDR1 and CDR2: WNHNN and SYGVQD (reference sequence). The CDR3 sequence: CASSGRQGWNEQFF. The DNA of the CDR3 is TGCGCCAGCAGTGGACGACAGGGGTGGAATGAGCAGTTCTTC.

The chain couples TRBV24-1 to TRBJ2-5; a weak D match, TRBD1 (7 bases). The V end was cut by 2 bases, the J end by 2 bases, with 14 bases between. The germline gives CDR1 KGHDR, CDR2 SFDVKD. This CDR3 is built from 16 residues. Here the CDR3 DNA reads TGTGCCACCAGTGATTCCTACAGGGGAGGACAAGAGACCCAGTACTTC. Residues: CATSDSYRGGQETQYF.

This clone showed up just once. The chain has TRBV10-1 and TRBJ2-2, with 8 bases lining up with TRBD2. The CDR3 extends over 17 amino acids. Unmatched junction bases numbered 8, after V lost 2 bases and J lost 3 bases. Germline V gene lookup returns CDR1 WNHNN and CDR2 SYGVQD (reference sequence). The chain's CDR3 is CASSEGGRSLYTGELFF. In DNA form, the CDR3 reads TGCGCCAGCAGTGAGGGCGGGAGGAGCCTTTACACCGGGGAGCTGTTTTTT.